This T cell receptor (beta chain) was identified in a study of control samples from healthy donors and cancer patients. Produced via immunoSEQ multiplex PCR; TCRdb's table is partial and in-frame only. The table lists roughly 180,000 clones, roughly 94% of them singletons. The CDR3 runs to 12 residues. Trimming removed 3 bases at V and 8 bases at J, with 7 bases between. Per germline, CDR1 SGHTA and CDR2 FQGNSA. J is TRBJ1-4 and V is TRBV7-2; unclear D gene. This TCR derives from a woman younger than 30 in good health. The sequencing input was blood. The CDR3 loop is CASSFSGEKLFF. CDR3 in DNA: TGTGCCAGCAGCTTTTCTGGAGAAAAACTGTTTTTT.